These 5 T cell receptor beta chains originate from one sample sequenced in a study of blood T cells in healthy people across ages. Sample-barcoded 5' priming and a J-beta primer mix drove a second PCR of roughly 6 to 12 cycles. MiXCR was run by TCRdb on the 5' RACE reads, yielding one entry per CDR3 protein. This sample has about 1.5 million distinct CDR3 sequences, with about 42% found just once. The sequenced sample was blood. The receptors shown here come from a woman between 18 and 29 years old in good health.

This chain connects TRBV12-3 or TRBV12-4 to TRBJ1-1; D possibly corresponds to TRBD1 (6 bases). The ends were cut back, 6 bases at V and 6 bases at J, with 14 bases in the middle. The CDR3 runs 13 residues. The CDR3 bases are TGTGCCAGCAGGATACAGGGAAGGGCTGAAGCTTTCTTT. It translates to CASRIQGRAEAFF.

The rearrangement uses TRBV6-6 and TRBJ1-2, with D perhaps matching TRBD1 (6 bases). There are 16 residues in the CDR3. V was cut by 10 bases and J by 2 bases, with 23 bases left in between. The germline CDR1 and CDR2 sequences are MNHNY and SVGAGI (reference sequence). CDR3 in amino acids: CATQRRQASGNYGYTF. The DNA for the CDR3 is TGTGCCACTCAGAGGAGACAGGCTAGCGGAAACTATGGCTACACCTTC.

The chain employs TRBV6-2 or TRBV6-3 and TRBJ2-2, with 7 bases lining up with TRBD2. The junction had 12 bases not matched to a gene; V was cut back by 4 bases and J by 1 base. CDR3 length: 18 residues. Germline values: CDR1 MNHEY, CDR2 SVGEGT. CDR3: CASSFYGRRLKNTGELFF. DNA of the CDR3: TGTGCCAGCAGTTTCTACGGGAGGCGACTGAAGAACACCGGGGAGCTGTTTTTT.

The gene calls are TRBV7-2 and TRBJ2-7, with 9 bases aligning to TRBD2. The V gene end was trimmed by 1 base and the J gene end by 0 bases; junction bases not matched to a gene: 7. CDR3 size: 17 residues. Germline values: CDR1 SGHTA, CDR2 FQGNSA. CDR3 bases: TGTGCCAGCAGCTTAGTCCAATTAGCGGGGGTCTCCTACGAGCAGTACTTC. This gives the protein CASSLVQLAGVSYEQYF.

The chain carries TRBV6-2 or TRBV6-3 and TRBJ2-7; TRBD2 matches at 7 bases. Germline values: CDR1 MNHEY, CDR2 SVGEGT. The CDR3 totals 13 residues. The J segment lost 0 bases and the V segment lost 11 bases, leaving 7 bases of the junction unmatched. For the CDR3, the DNA is TGTGCCTCCGAGGGAGGGAGCTCCTACGAGCAGTACTTC. Amino acids: CASEGGSSYEQYF.